This TCR beta chain was recovered during a study of blood T cell repertoires in COVID-19. Study-level information: Sources were T cells, B-cell-depleted T cells, or PBMCs; the material itself was cDNA or gDNA.

The V gene lost 3 bases and the J gene lost 8 bases, with 13 bases spanning the gap. The CDR3 is made up of 13 amino acids. CDR1 SNHLY and CDR2 FYNNEI come from the germline V gene. Assay: immunoSEQ multiplex PCR; the TCRdb copy retains only in-frame clones and omits some. The data show 140,000 or so clones, approximately 80% seen once. The sequencing sample was made of peripheral blood. The rearrangement joins TRBV2 to TRBJ1-2; possibly TRBD1 for D (5 bases). This TCR was recovered from a human donor in a cohort sampled during active COVID-19. The CDR3 nucleotides are TGTGCCAGCAGTGATACGGGGGTCCCCGGCTACACCTTC. Translating it yields CASSDTGVPGYTF. The full variable domain, its missing parts supplied by reference TRBV2 and TRBJ1-2, is EPEVTQTPSHQVTQMGQEVILRCVPISNHLYFYWYRQILGQKVEFLVSFYNNEISEKSEIFDDQFSVERPDGSNFTLKIRSTKLEDSAMYFCASSDTGVPGYTFGSGTRLTVV.